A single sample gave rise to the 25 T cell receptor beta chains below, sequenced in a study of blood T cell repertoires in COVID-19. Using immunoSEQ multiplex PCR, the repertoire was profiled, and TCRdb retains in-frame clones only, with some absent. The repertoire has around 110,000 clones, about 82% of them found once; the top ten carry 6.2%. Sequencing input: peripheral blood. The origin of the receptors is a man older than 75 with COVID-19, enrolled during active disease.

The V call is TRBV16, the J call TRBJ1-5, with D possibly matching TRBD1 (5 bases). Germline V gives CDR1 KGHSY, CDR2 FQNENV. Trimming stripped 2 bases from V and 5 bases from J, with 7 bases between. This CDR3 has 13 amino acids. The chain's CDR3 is CASSQDSHQPQHF. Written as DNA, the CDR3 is TGTGCCAGCAGCCAAGACAGTCATCAGCCCCAGCATTTT.

The CDR3 sequence is CASSQFPSGLQFF. CDR3 in DNA: TGTGCCAGCAGCCAATTCCCGAGCGGGCTACAGTTCTTC. The chain employs TRBV3-1 (or the pseudogene TRBV3-2) and TRBJ2-1; maybe TRBD2 (6 bases). V lost 2 bases, J lost 13 bases, and 15 bases lay in between. Germline values: CDR1 LGHDT, CDR2 YNNKEL (reference sequence). The CDR3 has 13 residues.

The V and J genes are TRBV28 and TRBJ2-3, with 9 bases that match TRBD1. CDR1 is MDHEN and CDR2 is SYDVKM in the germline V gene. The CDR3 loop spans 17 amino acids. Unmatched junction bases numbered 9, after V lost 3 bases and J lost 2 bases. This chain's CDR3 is CASSFPIGTGLTDTQYF. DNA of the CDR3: TGTGCCAGCAGTTTCCCGATTGGGACAGGGCTCACAGATACGCAGTATTTT.

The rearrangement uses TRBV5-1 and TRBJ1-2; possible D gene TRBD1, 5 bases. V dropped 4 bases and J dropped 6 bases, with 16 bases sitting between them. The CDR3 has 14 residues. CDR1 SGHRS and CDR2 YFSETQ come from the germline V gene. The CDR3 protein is CASSTPDTRNGYTF. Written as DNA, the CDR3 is TGCGCCAGCAGCACCCCGGACACGAGGAATGGCTACACCTTC. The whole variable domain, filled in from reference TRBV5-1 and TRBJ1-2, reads KAGVTQTPRYLIKTRGQQVTLSCSPISGHRSVSWYQQTPGQGLQFLFEYFSETQRNKGNFPGRFSGRQFSNSRSEMNVSTLELGDSALYLCASSTPDTRNGYTFGSGTRLTVV.

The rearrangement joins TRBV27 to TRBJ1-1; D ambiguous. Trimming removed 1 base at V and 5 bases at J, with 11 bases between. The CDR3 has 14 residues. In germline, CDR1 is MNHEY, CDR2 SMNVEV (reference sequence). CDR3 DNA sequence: TGTGCCAGCAGTTTATGGGGTCGGGAAACTGAAGCTTTCTTT. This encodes CASSLWGRETEAFF.

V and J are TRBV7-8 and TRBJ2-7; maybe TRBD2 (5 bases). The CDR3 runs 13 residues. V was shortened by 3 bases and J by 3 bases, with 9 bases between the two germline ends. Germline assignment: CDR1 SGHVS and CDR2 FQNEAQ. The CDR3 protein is CASSFEGVYEQYF. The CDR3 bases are TGTGCCAGCAGCTTCGAGGGAGTCTACGAGCAGTACTTC.

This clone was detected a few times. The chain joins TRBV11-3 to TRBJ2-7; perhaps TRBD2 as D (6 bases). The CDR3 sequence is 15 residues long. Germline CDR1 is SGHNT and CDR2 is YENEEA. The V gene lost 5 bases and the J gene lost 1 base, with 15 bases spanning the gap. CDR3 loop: CASSIQSGHSYEQYF. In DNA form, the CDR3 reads TGTGCCAGCAGCATCCAGAGCGGGCATTCCTACGAGCAGTACTTC.

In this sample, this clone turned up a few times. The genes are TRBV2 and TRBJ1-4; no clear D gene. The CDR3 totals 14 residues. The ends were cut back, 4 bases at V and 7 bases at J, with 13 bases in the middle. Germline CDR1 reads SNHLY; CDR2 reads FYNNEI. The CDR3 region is CASSARTDIEKLFF. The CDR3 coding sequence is TGTGCCAGCAGTGCCCGGACTGATATTGAAAAACTGTTTTTT.

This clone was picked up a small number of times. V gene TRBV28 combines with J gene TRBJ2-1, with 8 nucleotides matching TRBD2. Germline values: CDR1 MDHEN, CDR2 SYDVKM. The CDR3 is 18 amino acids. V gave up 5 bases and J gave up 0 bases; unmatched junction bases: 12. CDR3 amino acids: CASSHSDTGGYSYNEQFF. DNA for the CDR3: TGTGCCAGCAGTCATAGTGATACGGGAGGGTACTCCTACAATGAGCAGTTCTTC.

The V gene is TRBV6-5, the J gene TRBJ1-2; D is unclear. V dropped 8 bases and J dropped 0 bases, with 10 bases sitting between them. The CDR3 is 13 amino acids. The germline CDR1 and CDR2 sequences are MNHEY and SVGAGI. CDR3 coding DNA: TGTGCCAGCGAAGGAGGAGCTAACTATGGCTACACCTTC. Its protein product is CASEGGANYGYTF.

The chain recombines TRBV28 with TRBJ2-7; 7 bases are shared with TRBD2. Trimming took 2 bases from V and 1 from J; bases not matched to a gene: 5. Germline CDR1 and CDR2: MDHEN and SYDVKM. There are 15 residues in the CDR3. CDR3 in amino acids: CASSLRGSTSYEQYF. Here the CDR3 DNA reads TGTGCCAGCAGTTTACGCGGGAGCACATCCTACGAGCAGTACTTC. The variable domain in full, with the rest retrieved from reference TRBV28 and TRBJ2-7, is DVKVTQSSRYLVKRTGEKVFLECVQDMDHENMFWYRQDPGLGLRLIYFSYDVKMKEKGDIPEGYSVSREKKERFSLILESASTNQTSMYLCASSLRGSTSYEQYFGPGTRLTVT.

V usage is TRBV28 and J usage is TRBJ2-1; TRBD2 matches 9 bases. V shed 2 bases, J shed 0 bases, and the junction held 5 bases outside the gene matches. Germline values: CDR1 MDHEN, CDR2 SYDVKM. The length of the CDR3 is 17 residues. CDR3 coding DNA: TGTGCCAGCAGTTTAAGGACTAGCGCCCTCTCCTACAATGAGCAGTTCTTC. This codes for CASSLRTSALSYNEQFF.

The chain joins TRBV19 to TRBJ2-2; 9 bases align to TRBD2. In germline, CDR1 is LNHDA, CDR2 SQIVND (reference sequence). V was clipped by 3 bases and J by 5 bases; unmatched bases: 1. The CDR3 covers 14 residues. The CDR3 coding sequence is TGTGCCAGTAGTATCCTAGCGGGGACCGGGGAGCTGTTTTTT. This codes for CASSILAGTGELFF.

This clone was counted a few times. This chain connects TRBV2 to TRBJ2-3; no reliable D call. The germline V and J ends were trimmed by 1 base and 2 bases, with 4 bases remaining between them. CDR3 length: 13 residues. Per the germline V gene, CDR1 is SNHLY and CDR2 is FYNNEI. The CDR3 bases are TGTGCCAGCAGTGAAGACTTCACAGATACGCAGTATTTT. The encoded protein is CASSEDFTDTQYF.

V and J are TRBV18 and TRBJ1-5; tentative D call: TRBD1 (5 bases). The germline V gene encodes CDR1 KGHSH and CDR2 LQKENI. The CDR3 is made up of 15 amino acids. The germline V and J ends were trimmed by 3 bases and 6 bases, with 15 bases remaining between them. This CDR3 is CASSPRDGRGQPQHF. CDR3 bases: TGTGCCAGCTCACCGCGGGACGGAAGAGGTCAGCCCCAGCATTTT.

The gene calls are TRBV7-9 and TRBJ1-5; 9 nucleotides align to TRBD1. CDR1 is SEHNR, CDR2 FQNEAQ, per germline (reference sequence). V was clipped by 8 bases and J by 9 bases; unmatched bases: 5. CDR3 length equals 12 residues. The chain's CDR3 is CASSTGGLPQHF. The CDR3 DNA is TGTGCCAGCTCCACAGGGGGCCTGCCCCAGCATTTT.

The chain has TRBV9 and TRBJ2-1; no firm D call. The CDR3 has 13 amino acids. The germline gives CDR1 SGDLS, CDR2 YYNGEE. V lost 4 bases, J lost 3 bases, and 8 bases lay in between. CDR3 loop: CASSPRSYNEQFF. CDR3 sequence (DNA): TGTGCCAGCAGCCCCCGGAGCTACAATGAGCAGTTCTTC.

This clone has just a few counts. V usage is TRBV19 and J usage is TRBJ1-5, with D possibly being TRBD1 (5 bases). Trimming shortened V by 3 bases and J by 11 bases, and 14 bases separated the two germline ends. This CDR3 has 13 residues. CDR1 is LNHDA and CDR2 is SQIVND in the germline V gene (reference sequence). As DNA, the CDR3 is TGTGCCAGTAGTATTAACAGGTTTGAGTCCCAGCATTTT. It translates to CASSINRFESQHF. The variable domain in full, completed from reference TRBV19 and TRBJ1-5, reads DGGITQSPKYLFRKEGQNVTLSCEQNLNHDAMYWYRQDPGQGLRLIYYSQIVNDFQKGDIAEGYSVSREKKESFPLTVTSAQKNPTAFYLCASSINRFESQHFGDGTRLSIL.

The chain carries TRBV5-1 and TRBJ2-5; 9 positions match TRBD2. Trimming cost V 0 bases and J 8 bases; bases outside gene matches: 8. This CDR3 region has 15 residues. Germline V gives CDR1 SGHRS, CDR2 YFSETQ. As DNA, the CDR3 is TGCGCCAGCAGCTTGGGACTAGCGGCTCCTCGCACCCAGTACTTC. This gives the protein CASSLGLAAPRTQYF. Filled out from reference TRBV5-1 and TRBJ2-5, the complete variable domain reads KAGVTQTPRYLIKTRGQQVTLSCSPISGHRSVSWYQQTPGQGLQFLFEYFSETQRNKGNFPGRFSGRQFSNSRSEMNVSTLELGDSALYLCASSLGLAAPRTQYFGPGTRLLVL.

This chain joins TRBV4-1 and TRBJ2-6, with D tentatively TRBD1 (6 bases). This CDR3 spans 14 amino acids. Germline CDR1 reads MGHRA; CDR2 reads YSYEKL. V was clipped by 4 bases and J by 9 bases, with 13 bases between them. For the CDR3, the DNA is TGCGCCAGCAGCCCTTGGACAGACCACAACGTCCTGACTTTC. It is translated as CASSPWTDHNVLTF.

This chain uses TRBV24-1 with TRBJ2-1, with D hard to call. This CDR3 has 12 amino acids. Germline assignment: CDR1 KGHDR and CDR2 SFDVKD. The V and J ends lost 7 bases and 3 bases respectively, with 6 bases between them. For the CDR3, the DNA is TGTGCCACCAGCTCAGGCTACAATGAGCAGTTCTTC. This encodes CATSSGYNEQFF.

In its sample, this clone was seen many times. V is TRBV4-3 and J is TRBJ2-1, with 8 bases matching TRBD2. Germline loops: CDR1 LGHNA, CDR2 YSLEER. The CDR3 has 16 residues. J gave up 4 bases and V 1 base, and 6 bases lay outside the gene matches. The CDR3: CASSQGREAPYNEQFF. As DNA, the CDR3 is TGCGCCAGCAGCCAAGGGCGGGAGGCCCCTTACAATGAGCAGTTCTTC.

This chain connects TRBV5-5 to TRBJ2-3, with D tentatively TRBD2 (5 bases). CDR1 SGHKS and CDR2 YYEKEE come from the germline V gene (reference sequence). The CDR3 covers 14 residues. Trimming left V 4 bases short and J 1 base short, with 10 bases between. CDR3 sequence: CASSPRTGTDTQYF. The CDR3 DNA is TGTGCCAGCAGCCCGAGGACTGGCACAGATACGCAGTATTTT.

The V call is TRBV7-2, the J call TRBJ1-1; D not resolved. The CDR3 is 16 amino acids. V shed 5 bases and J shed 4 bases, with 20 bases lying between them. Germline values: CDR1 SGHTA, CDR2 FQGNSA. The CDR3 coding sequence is TGTGCCAGCAGCGTGTTTGGTAACTATCTGGGCACTGAAGCTTTCTTT. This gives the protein CASSVFGNYLGTEAFF. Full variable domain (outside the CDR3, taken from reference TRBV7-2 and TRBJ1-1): GAGVSQSPSNKVTEKGKDVELRCDPISGHTALYWYRQSLGQGLEFLIYFQGNSAPDKSGLPSDRFSAERTGGSVSTLTIQRTQQEDSAVYLCASSVFGNYLGTEAFFGQGTRLTVV.

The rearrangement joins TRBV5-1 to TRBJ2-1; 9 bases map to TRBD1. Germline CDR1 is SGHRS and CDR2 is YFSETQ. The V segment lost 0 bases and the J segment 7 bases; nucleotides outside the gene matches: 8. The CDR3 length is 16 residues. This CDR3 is CASSLVSGQGDNEQFF. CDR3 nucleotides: TGCGCCAGCAGCTTGGTATCGGGACAGGGTGATAATGAGCAGTTCTTC.